The clone carrying this T cell receptor beta chain was observed once. This sample is part of a study of blood T cell repertoires in COVID-19. Study-level background: The samples span acute and convalescent COVID-19 from the United States, Italy and Spain. Sample material is recorded as cDNA or gDNA derived from T cells, B-cell-depleted T cells, or PBMCs.

Germline V gene data show CDR1 as SGHRS and CDR2 as YFSETQ. After removal of 4 bases from V and 2 bases from J, the junction contained 11 bases not matched to a gene. The CDR3 sequence is 17 residues long. As originally analysed: Reference gene primers were amplified, and this amplification served to estimate nucleated cell counts. Some clones are missing from TCRdb's copy, which holds only in-frame ones; the method was immunoSEQ multiplex PCR. D and trimming were read from the DNA, whereas the V and J calls and clone size are those reported in that table. The profile shows around 150,000 clones, about 93% of them singletons.

The TCR was taken from a woman in her 50s with acute or convalescent COVID-19. The chain has TRBV5-1 and TRBJ2-2; 7 nucleotides agree with TRBD2. The sample was peripheral blood. The CDR3 DNA is TGCGCCAGCAGCCCGGCGGGGGTCGCACCTAACACCGGGGAGCTGTTTTTT. Its protein is CASSPAGVAPNTGELFF.